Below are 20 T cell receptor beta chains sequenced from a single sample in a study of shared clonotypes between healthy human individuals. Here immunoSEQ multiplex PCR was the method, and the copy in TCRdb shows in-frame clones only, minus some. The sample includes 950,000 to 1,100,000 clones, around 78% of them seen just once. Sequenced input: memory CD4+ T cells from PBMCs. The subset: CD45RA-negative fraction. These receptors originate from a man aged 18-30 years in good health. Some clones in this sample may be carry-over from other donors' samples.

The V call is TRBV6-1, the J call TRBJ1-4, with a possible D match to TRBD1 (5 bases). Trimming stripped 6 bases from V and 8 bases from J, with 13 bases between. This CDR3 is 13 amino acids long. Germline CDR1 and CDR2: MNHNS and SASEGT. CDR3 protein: CASRRGGGEKLFF. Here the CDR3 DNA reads TGTGCCAGCAGGCGGGGGGGTGGAGAAAAACTGTTTTTT.

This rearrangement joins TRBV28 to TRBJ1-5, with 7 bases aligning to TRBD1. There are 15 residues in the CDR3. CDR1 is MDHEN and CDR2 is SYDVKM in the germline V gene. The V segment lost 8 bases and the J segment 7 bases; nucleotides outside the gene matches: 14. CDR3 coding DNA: TGTGCCAGCGGGGGGATGGACAGGCATGTCCAGCCCCAGCATTTT. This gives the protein CASGGMDRHVQPQHF.

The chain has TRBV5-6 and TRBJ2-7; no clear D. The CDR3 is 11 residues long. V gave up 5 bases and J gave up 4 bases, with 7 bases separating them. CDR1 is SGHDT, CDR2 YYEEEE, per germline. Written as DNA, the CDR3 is TGTGCCAGCAGGGTGCGTTACGAGCAGTACTTC. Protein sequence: CASRVRYEQYF.

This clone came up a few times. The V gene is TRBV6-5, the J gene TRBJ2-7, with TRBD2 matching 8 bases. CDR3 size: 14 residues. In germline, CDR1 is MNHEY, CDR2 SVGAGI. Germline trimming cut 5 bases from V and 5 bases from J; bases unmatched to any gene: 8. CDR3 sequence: CASSQRLASDEQYF. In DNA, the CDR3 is TGTGCCAGCAGTCAACGACTAGCGAGCGACGAGCAGTACTTC.

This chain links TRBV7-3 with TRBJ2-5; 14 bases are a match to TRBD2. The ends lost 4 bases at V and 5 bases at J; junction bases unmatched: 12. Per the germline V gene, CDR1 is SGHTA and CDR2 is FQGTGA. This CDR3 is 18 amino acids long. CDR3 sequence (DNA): TGTGCCAGCAGCTCGACTAGCGGGAGGGCCAGTGGTTTGGAGACCCAGTACTTC. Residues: CASSSTSGRASGLETQYF.

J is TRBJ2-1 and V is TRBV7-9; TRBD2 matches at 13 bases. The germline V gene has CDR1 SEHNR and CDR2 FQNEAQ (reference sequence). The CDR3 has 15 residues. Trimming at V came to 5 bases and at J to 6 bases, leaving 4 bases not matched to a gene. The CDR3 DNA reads TGTGCCAGCAGCCGAACTAGCGGGAGGGCCAATGAGCAGTTCTTC. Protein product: CASSRTSGRANEQFF.

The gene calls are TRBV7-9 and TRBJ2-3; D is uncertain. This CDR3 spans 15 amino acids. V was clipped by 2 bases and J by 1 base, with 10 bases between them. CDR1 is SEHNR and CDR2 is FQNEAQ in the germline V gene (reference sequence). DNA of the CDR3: TGTGCCAGCAGCTTATTTCGGCTCGGCACAGATACGCAGTATTTT. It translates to CASSLFRLGTDTQYF.

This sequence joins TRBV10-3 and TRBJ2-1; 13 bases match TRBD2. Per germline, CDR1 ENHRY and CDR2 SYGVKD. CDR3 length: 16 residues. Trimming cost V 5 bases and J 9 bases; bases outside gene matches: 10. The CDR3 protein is CAISPGTSGMGGEQFF. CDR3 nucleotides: TGTGCCATCAGTCCCGGGACTAGCGGGATGGGGGGTGAGCAGTTCTTC.

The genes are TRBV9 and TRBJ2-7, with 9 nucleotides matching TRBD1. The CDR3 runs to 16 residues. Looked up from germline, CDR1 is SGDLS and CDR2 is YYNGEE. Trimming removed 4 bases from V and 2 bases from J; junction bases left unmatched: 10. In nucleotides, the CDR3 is TGTGCCAGCAGCTCCTGGGGGACAGGGAAAACCTACGAGCAGTACTTC. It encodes CASSSWGTGKTYEQYF.

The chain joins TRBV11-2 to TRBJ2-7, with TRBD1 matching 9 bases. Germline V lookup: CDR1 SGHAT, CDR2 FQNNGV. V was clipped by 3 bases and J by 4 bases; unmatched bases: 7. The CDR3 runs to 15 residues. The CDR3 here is CASSFLQGAAYEQYF. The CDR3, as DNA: TGTGCCAGCAGCTTCCTACAGGGGGCGGCGTACGAGCAGTACTTC.

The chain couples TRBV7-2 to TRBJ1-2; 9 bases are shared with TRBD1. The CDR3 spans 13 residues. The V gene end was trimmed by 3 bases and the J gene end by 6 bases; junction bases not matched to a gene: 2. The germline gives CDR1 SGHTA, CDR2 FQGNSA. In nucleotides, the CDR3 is TGTGCCAGCAGCTTCTGGACAGGGGATGGCTACACCTTC. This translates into CASSFWTGDGYTF.

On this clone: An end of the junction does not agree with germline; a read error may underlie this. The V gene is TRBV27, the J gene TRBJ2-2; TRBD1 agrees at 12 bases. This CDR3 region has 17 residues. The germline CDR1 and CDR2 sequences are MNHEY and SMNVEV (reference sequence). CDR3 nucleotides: TGTGCCAGCACCCCTTTGGTTGGGGACAGGGGGCGCGGGGGGCTGTTTTTT. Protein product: CASTPLVGDRGRGGLFF.

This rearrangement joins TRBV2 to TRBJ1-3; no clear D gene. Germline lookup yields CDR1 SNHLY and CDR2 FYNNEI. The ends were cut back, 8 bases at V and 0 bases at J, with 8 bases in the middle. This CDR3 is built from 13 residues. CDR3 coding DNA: TGTGCCAGCGCAAGGACCTCTGGAAACACCATATATTTT. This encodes CASARTSGNTIYF. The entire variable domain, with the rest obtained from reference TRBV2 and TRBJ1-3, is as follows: EPEVTQTPSHQVTQMGQEVILRCVPISNHLYFYWYRQILGQKVEFLVSFYNNEISEKSEIFDDQFSVERPDGSNFTLKIRSTKLEDSAMYFCASARTSGNTIYFGEGSWLTVV.

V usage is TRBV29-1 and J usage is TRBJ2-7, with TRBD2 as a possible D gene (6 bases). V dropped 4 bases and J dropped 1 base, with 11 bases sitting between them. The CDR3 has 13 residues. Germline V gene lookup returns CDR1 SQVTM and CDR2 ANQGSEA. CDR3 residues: CSVAGSRSYEQYF. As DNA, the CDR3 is TGCAGCGTTGCCGGGAGCCGTTCCTACGAGCAGTACTTC.

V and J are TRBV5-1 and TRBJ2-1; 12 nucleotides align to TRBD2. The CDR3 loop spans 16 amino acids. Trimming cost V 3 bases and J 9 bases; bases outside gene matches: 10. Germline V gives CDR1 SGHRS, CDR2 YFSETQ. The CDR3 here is CASSSPSGRAWAEQFF. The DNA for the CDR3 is TGCGCCAGCAGCTCCCCTAGCGGGAGGGCCTGGGCTGAGCAGTTCTTC.

CDR3 region: CASSLSGYTEAFF. The CDR3 DNA reads as TGTGCCAGCAGTCTCTCAGGGTACACTGAAGCTTTCTTT. The rearrangement uses TRBV28 and TRBJ1-1; tentative D call: TRBD1 (5 bases). Between the trimmed V and J ends, which lost 5 bases and 3 bases, there was a span of 10 bases. CDR1 is MDHEN and CDR2 is SYDVKM in the germline V gene. The CDR3 loop spans 13 amino acids.

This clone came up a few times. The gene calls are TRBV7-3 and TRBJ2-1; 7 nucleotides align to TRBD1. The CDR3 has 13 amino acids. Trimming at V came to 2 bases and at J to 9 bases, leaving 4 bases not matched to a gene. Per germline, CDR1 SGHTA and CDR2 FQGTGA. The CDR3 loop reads CASSLETGSEQFF. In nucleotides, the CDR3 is TGTGCCAGCAGCTTAGAGACAGGGTCTGAGCAGTTCTTC.

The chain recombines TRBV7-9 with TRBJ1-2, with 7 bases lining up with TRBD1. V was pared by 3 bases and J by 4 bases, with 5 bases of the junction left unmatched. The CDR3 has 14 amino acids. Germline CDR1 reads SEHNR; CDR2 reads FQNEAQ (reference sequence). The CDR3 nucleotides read TGTGCCAGCAGCTTCGGGACAGCGACCTATGGCTACACCTTC. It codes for CASSFGTATYGYTF.

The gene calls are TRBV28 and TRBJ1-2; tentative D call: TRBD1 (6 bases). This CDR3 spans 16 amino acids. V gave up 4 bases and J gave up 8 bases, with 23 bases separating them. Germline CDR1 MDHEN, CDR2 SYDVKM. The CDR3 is CASSWGPTRAMRGYTF. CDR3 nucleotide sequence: TGTGCCAGCAGTTGGGGGCCGACCCGTGCTATGCGGGGCTACACCTTC.

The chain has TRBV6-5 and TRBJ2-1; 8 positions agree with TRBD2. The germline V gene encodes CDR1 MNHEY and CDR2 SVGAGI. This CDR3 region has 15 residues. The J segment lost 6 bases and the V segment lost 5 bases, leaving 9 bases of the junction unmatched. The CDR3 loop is CASSPPGLDVNEQFF. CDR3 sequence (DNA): TGTGCCAGCAGTCCTCCGGGACTAGACGTCAATGAGCAGTTCTTC.